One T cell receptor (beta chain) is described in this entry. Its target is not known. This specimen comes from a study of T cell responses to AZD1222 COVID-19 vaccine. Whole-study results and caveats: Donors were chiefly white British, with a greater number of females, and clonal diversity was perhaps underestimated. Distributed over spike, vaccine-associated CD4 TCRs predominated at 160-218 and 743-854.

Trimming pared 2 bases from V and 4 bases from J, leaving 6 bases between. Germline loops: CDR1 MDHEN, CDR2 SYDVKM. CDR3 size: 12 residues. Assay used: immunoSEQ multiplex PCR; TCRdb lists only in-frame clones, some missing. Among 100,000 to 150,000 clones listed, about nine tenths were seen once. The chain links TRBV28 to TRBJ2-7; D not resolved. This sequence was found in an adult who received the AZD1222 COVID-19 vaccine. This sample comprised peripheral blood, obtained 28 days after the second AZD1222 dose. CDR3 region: CASSLLVYEQYF. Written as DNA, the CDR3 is TGTGCCAGCAGTTTACTGGTGTACGAGCAGTACTTC.